The 9 T cell receptor beta chains presented below share a single source sample, sequenced in a study of T cell repertoires in cytomegalovirus infection. TCRdb reanalysed the reads using MiXCR and keeps one entry per CDR3 protein. The profile shows 65,000 to 90,000 distinct CDR3 sequences, approximately 3.6% of them singletons. Sequenced material: PBMCs. These receptors were collected from a human donor in good health (CMV status not recorded). Some clones in this sample may be carry-over from other donors' samples.

This clonotype was counted between two and nine times. An end of the junction does not agree with germline; a read error may underlie this. The chain links TRBV7-7 to TRBJ2-1, with a possible D match to TRBD2 (6 bases). Looked up from germline, CDR1 is SSHAT and CDR2 is FNYEAQ (reference sequence). The CDR3 covers 12 residues. CDR3 residues: CASSLDGGEQFF. The CDR3 DNA sequence: TGTGCTAGCAGCTTAGACGGGGGTGAGCAGTTCTTC.

Only a few counts were recorded for this clonotype. This sequence joins TRBV7-8 and TRBJ2-5; D remains unclear. The CDR3 spans 13 residues. CDR1 is SGHVS and CDR2 is FQNEAQ in the germline V gene. The ends were cut back, 5 bases at V and 5 bases at J, with 12 bases in the middle. The CDR3 coding sequence is TGTGCCAGCAGCCCGCTCCCTGGTGAGACCCAGTACTTC. This sequence encodes CASSPLPGETQYF.

The gene calls are TRBV28 and TRBJ2-2; 8 nucleotides match TRBD1. The CDR3 length is 16 residues. Germline CDR1 reads MDHEN; CDR2 reads SYDVKM. V shed 3 bases, J shed 4 bases, and the junction held 7 bases outside the gene matches. This CDR3 is CASSFSGTGVTGELFF. CDR3 nucleotide sequence: TGTGCCAGCAGTTTCTCTGGGACAGGAGTCACCGGGGAGCTGTTTTTT.

This clonotype was observed at least ten times. CDR3: CASSRTVNTEAFF. CDR3 nucleotides: TGTGCCAGCAGCCGGACAGTGAACACTGAAGCTTTCTTT. This sequence joins TRBV7-3 and TRBJ1-1; the D gene is possibly TRBD1 (6 bases). Germline V gives CDR1 SGHTA, CDR2 FQGTGA. This CDR3 spans 13 amino acids. V was cut by 5 bases and J by 0 bases, with 7 bases left in between.

This clonotype has at least ten counts. The genes are TRBV6-2 or TRBV6-3 and TRBJ1-1; D may be TRBD1 (6 bases). Germline V gene lookup returns CDR1 MNHEY and CDR2 SVGEGT. V dropped 6 bases and J dropped 8 bases, with 19 bases sitting between them. The CDR3 sequence is 14 residues long. CDR3 bases: TGTGCCAGCAGCCCCCCTGGGGGCTCTGAGGAAGCTTTCTTT. This gives the protein CASSPPGGSEEAFF.

This clonotype was counted at least ten times. This chain links TRBV7-8 with TRBJ2-1, with TRBD2 as a possible D gene (6 bases). V shed 3 bases and J shed 0 bases, with 15 bases lying between them. Germline values: CDR1 SGHVS, CDR2 FQNEAQ. The CDR3 totals 17 residues. This CDR3 is CASSFYIAASSYNEQFF. In DNA form, the CDR3 reads TGTGCCAGCAGCTTCTACATAGCGGCTAGCTCCTACAATGAGCAGTTCTTC.

This clonotype was detected many times. The chain has TRBV7-2 and TRBJ2-4; D is ambiguous. The CDR3 sequence is 16 residues long. V gave up 0 bases and J gave up 0 bases, with 9 bases separating them. Looked up from germline, CDR1 is SGHTA and CDR2 is FQGNSA. The CDR3 coding sequence is TGTGCCAGCAGCTTAGCGTCAGTGTTAGCCAAAAACATTCAGTACTTC. Its translation is CASSLASVLAKNIQYF.

This clonotype was found many times. The genes are TRBV12-3 or TRBV12-4 and TRBJ1-4; D may be TRBD1 (5 bases). V lost 4 bases, J lost 6 bases, and 12 bases lay in between. This CDR3 has 14 amino acids. The CDR3 coding sequence is TGTGCCAGCAGTTCCGGGACGGCGTATGAAAAACTGTTTTTT. It encodes CASSSGTAYEKLFF.

In this sample, this clonotype turned up many times. The V call is TRBV7-2, the J call TRBJ2-7; possible D gene TRBD1, 6 bases. The CDR3 has 14 amino acids. Between the trimmed V and J ends, which lost 0 bases and 2 bases, there was a span of 8 bases. Germline assignment: CDR1 SGHTA and CDR2 FQGNSA. The chain's CDR3 is CASSLAGATYEQYF. CDR3 nucleotides: TGTGCCAGCAGCTTAGCGGGGGCTACCTACGAGCAGTACTTC.